This T cell receptor beta chain was captured in a study of response to subunit inactivated influenza vaccine. Study observations and caveats: The authors proposed limited new T cell recruitment per seasonal influenza vaccination.

The V gene lost 1 base and the J gene lost 5 bases, with 17 bases spanning the gap. Germline V gene sequence: CDR1 SEHNR, CDR2 FQNEAQ (reference sequence). The length of the CDR3 is 16 residues. This clonotype was found a few times. Antigen unknown. In TCRdb, the RT-PCR reads were re-called with MiXCR into one record per CDR3 protein. The table lists approximately 700,000 distinct CDR3 sequences, approximately 15% of them singletons. This chain connects TRBV7-9 to TRBJ2-5, with a weak D call TRBD2 (6 bases). The sequence derives from a man aged 50 to 60 who received an inactivated influenza vaccine. Sequenced here: PBMCs from blood, sampled roughly 2 weeks before vaccination. The CDR3 DNA sequence: TGTGCCAGCAGCTTAGAAGGTAGCGGACCGTCGGAGACCCAGTACTTC. Protein sequence: CASSLEGSGPSETQYF.